A single sample gave rise to the 18 T cell receptor beta chains below, sequenced in a study of blood T cell repertoires in COVID-19 (dated by TCRdb to 2020 to 2021). The library was prepared using the immunoSEQ multiplex PCR assay. This is the immuneACCESS table as TCRdb keeps it, with only in-frame sequences that have V and J called. A part of the clones is gone; compared with another copy, unresolved V genes explain less than half, and the rest is unexplained. This sample is represented by under 250,000 clones; approximately 90% of them were singletons. Of the sample, around 0.85% is held by the ten largest clones. The specimen was peripheral blood. Receptor source: a man aged 55 to 70 with COVID-19, enrolled during active disease.

The gene calls are TRBV19 and TRBJ1-2; the D gene is possibly TRBD1 (6 bases). Between the trimmed V and J ends, which lost 5 bases and 4 bases, there was a span of 17 bases. There are 15 residues in the CDR3. Germline-derived CDR1 and CDR2 are LNHDA and SQIVND (reference sequence). The CDR3 region is CASSEQGWAPYGYTF. CDR3 in DNA: TGTGCCAGTAGTGAACAGGGATGGGCTCCCTATGGCTACACCTTC.

The rearrangement links TRBV6-2 or TRBV6-3 to TRBJ1-1, with D unclear. Germline lookup yields CDR1 MNHEY and CDR2 SVGEGT. The CDR3 contains 14 residues. V lost 5 bases and J 4 bases, leaving 14 bases between the germline ends. CDR3 residues: CASSAGRVVTEAFF. The DNA of the CDR3 is TGTGCCAGCAGTGCAGGCCGAGTAGTCACTGAAGCTTTCTTT.

The rearrangement uses TRBV4-1 and TRBJ2-1, with 12 nucleotides matching TRBD2. Germline V gives CDR1 MGHRA, CDR2 YSYEKL. The CDR3 spans 16 residues. Trimming took 4 bases from V and 8 from J; bases not matched to a gene: 9. The chain's CDR3 is CASSPRTSGVRDEQFF. The DNA of the CDR3 is TGCGCCAGCAGCCCGAGGACTAGCGGGGTGAGAGATGAGCAGTTCTTC.

The V call is TRBV18, the J call TRBJ1-4, with D unclear. Germline CDR1 is KGHSH and CDR2 is LQKENI. The CDR3 spans 15 residues. Trimming left V 3 bases short and J 0 bases short, with 8 bases between. The CDR3 bases are TGTGCCAGCTCACCTCTCGGGGCAACTAATGAAAAACTGTTTTTT. Protein product: CASSPLGATNEKLFF.

The V call is TRBV5-1, the J call TRBJ1-4, with D possibly being TRBD1 (5 bases). The CDR3 runs 14 residues. Germline-derived CDR1 and CDR2 are SGHRS and YFSETQ. V shed 0 bases and J shed 4 bases, with 7 bases lying between them. The CDR3 spells CASSLGQINEKLFF. Here the CDR3 DNA reads TGCGCCAGCAGCTTGGGACAGATTAATGAAAAACTGTTTTTT.

This sequence joins TRBV7-3 and TRBJ2-2, with no clear D. Trimming left V 4 bases short and J 6 bases short, with 12 bases between. The CDR3 length is 14 residues. Germline V lookup: CDR1 SGHTA, CDR2 FQGTGA. The chain's CDR3 is CASSYSNPSGELFF. The CDR3 nucleotides are TGTGCCAGCAGCTACTCTAACCCCTCCGGGGAGCTGTTTTTT.

The rearrangement joins TRBV20-1 to TRBJ2-3, with 13 nucleotides matching TRBD2. Germline V gives CDR1 DFQATT, CDR2 SNEGSKA (reference sequence). The J segment lost 4 bases and the V segment lost 3 bases, leaving 7 bases of the junction unmatched. This CDR3 region has 16 residues. The CDR3 DNA reads TGCAGTGCTAGTGGGGGACTAGCGGGAATCGCAGATACGCAGTATTTT. It is translated as CSASGGLAGIADTQYF.

The chain is built from TRBV29-1 and TRBJ2-2, with D perhaps matching TRBD1 (5 bases). CDR3 length equals 13 residues. V gave up 5 bases and J gave up 6 bases, with 13 bases separating them. Per the germline V gene, CDR1 is SQVTM and CDR2 is ANQGSEA. The CDR3 sequence is CSVRQGWSGELFF. In DNA form, the CDR3 reads TGCAGCGTTAGGCAGGGTTGGTCCGGGGAGCTGTTTTTT.

In DNA, the CDR3 is TGTGCCAGCAACCCCCGGGACAGGTCCTACGAGCAGTACTTC. Residues: CASNPRDRSYEQYF. The rearrangement uses TRBV27 and TRBJ2-7; 8 bases fit TRBD1. Germline values: CDR1 MNHEY, CDR2 SMNVEV (reference sequence). Trimming at V came to 7 bases and at J to 1 base, leaving 6 bases not matched to a gene. The CDR3 is 14 residues long.

This chain joins TRBV7-9 and TRBJ2-1; tentative D call: TRBD2 (6 bases). The CDR3 is 14 amino acids. Germline assignment: CDR1 SEHNR and CDR2 FQNEAQ (reference sequence). The V end was cut by 3 bases, the J end by 8 bases, with 14 bases between. In nucleotides, the CDR3 is TGTGCCAGCAGCTTTACATCTAGCGTCGATGAGCAGTTCTTC. As protein: CASSFTSSVDEQFF.

V and J are TRBV4-2 and TRBJ2-6; D uncertain. CDR1 and CDR2 from the germline V gene are LGHNA and YNFKEQ. The ends were cut back, 0 bases at V and 0 bases at J, with 9 bases in the middle. This CDR3 region has 17 residues. CDR3 sequence (DNA): TGTGCCAGCAGCCAAGATGCGGTCGTCTCTGGGGCCAACGTCCTGACTTTC. Protein: CASSQDAVVSGANVLTF.

This chain joins TRBV3-1 (or the pseudogene TRBV3-2) and TRBJ2-7; TRBD2 agrees at 11 bases. The CDR3 spans 19 residues. CDR1 and CDR2 from the germline V gene are LGHDT and YNNKEL (reference sequence). Losses at the gene ends were 3 bases for V and 2 bases for J; bases not matched to a gene: 15. The CDR3 region is CASSHHSVAGGPVPYEQYF. DNA of the CDR3: TGTGCCAGCAGCCACCATAGTGTAGCGGGAGGGCCAGTCCCCTACGAGCAGTACTTC.

This clone came up once. CDR3 sequence reads: CASSRTGQGINSPLHF. The CDR3 DNA is TGCGCCAGCAGCCGAACGGGACAGGGGATAAATTCACCCCTCCACTTT. The V call is TRBV4-1, the J call TRBJ1-6; TRBD1 matches at 10 bases. Losses at the gene ends were 4 bases for V and 7 bases for J; bases not matched to a gene: 7. The germline V gene has CDR1 MGHRA and CDR2 YSYEKL. This CDR3 has 16 residues.

The chain couples TRBV7-6 to TRBJ1-4; tentative D call: TRBD1 (5 bases). Germline CDR1 is SGHVS and CDR2 is FNYEAQ. This CDR3 contains 16 residues. Trimming left V 0 bases short and J 2 bases short, with 10 bases between. The CDR3 loop reads CASSLAGGSTNEKLFF. The DNA of the CDR3 is TGTGCCAGCAGCTTAGCGGGGGGGTCGACTAATGAAAAACTGTTTTTT.

The table lists this clone with a count of one. The sample holds other DNA sequences that translate to the same CDR3. J is TRBJ1-2 and V is TRBV28; D might be TRBD1 (5 bases). There are 13 residues in the CDR3. V lost 3 bases and J 3 bases, leaving 8 bases between the germline ends. The germline V gene has CDR1 MDHEN and CDR2 SYDVKM. In nucleotides, the CDR3 is TGTGCCAGCAGTTTGGGGGGGTACTATGGCTACACCTTC. As protein: CASSLGGYYGYTF.

This rearrangement joins TRBV20-1 to TRBJ2-7; a weak D match, TRBD2 (7 bases). Trimming removed 3 bases from V and 3 bases from J, with 18 bases in between. The CDR3 runs to 15 residues. The V gene's germline CDR1 is DFQATT and CDR2 SNEGSKA (reference sequence). This CDR3 is CSASPRGTIIYEQYF. As DNA, the CDR3 is TGCAGTGCTAGTCCAAGGGGGACTATCATCTACGAGCAGTACTTC.

The chain uses TRBV6-5 and TRBJ1-5; no reliable D call. Germline values: CDR1 MNHEY, CDR2 SVGAGI. Trimming cost V 4 bases and J 7 bases, with 11 bases left between them. The CDR3 spans 13 residues. The CDR3 DNA is TGTGCCAGCAGTTTTTCAGCGATCCAGCCCCAGCATTTT. It is translated as CASSFSAIQPQHF.

V gene TRBV5-4 combines with J gene TRBJ1-2; D unresolved. Looked up from germline, CDR1 is SGHNT and CDR2 is YYREEE (reference sequence). There are 13 residues in the CDR3. With 1 base removed from V and 4 bases from J, the gap between germline ends came to 8 bases. CDR3 nucleotide sequence: TGTGCCAGCAGCTTGCCCACAGCCTATGGCTACACCTTC. It translates to CASSLPTAYGYTF.